This TCR beta chain was retrieved from a study of T cell responses to AZD1222 COVID-19 vaccine. Doses given second, at about 4 or about 12 weeks, were pooled. The method was immunoSEQ multiplex PCR; TCRdb's version includes in-frame clones alone and lacks a portion of them. Seen here are some 200,000 clones, around 89% observed once, and the top ten hold roughly 27%. The table lists this clone with a count of one. Its antigen is currently unknown. Study-wide points: Spike was spanned by vaccine-associated CD4 TCRs, which were dominant at 160-218 and 743-854. Donors were chiefly white British, with a greater number of females, and clonal diversity was perhaps underestimated.

The CDR3 runs 11 residues. Germline CDR1 DFQATT, CDR2 SNEGSKA (reference sequence). V was trimmed by 2 bases and J by 5 bases, leaving 5 bases between them. The sequence came from an adult who received the AZD1222 COVID-19 vaccine. This rearrangement joins TRBV20-1 to TRBJ2-3; D remains unclear. Source: peripheral blood, taken 28 days after the second AZD1222 dose. The CDR3 region is CSARREDTQYF. In nucleotides, the CDR3 is TGCAGTGCTAGAAGGGAAGATACGCAGTATTTT.